One T cell receptor beta chain is described in this entry. What it binds is unknown. Unmatched junction bases numbered 7, after V lost 3 bases and J lost 2 bases. The CDR3 has 16 residues. The germline gives CDR1 KGHSH, CDR2 LQKENI. Time point in this sample: patch test 1, 2 weeks after DPC sensitization. The sample's treatment: therapeutic diphenylcyclopropenone sensitization with weekly scalp DPC. Patch tests were applied only after blood draws. This sample is drawn from a study of human T cells and chemical hapten exposure. Study results and limitations: Patch test score was positively correlated with the counts of PT1 expanded TCRs.

TCRdb reanalysed the RACE reads using MiXCR and keeps one entry per CDR3 protein. The sample includes about 120,000 distinct CDR3 sequences, 12% of them seen just once. Sequenced material: whole blood, taken in connection with sensitization to the hapten diphenylcyclopropenone (DPC). This clonotype was sampled from a woman aged 45 to 65 with alopecia areata. Some clones in this sample may be carry-over from other donors' samples. J is TRBJ2-7 and V is TRBV18; 10 nucleotides align to TRBD2. The CDR3 loop is CASSPKGLAAPYEQYF. CDR3 bases: TGTGCCAGCTCACCGAAAGGACTAGCGGCCCCCTACGAGCAGTACTTC.